This T cell receptor beta chain was found in a study of blood T cell repertoires in COVID-19. Study background: The study drew acute and convalescent COVID-19 samples from the United States, Italy and Spain.

This clone was counted only a few times. In the source study's methods: Amplification of reference gene primers was used by the study to estimate nucleated cell counts. TCRdb's copy holds only in-frame clones and misses some; the assay was immunoSEQ multiplex PCR. V and J calls plus clone size are reproduced from that table; the DNA served to infer D and trimming. In the table there are 150,000 to 200,000 clones, 70% to 90% of which are singletons. Patients at the Seattle site were enrolled during active infection and followed longitudinally. The CDR3 extends over 16 amino acids. Losses at the gene ends were 4 bases for V and 4 bases for J; bases not matched to a gene: 13. Germline CDR1 and CDR2: SGHRS and YFSETQ.

This TCR came from a woman in her fifties or sixties with COVID-19, enrolled during active disease. The sequencing sample was made of peripheral blood. V and J are TRBV5-1 and TRBJ1-1; 7 nucleotides agree with TRBD1. CDR3 DNA: TGCGCCAGCAGCCGAGACCCGACAGGGTCGGCCACTGAAGCTTTCTTT. Translation gives CASSRDPTGSATEAFF. The complete variable domain, with remaining parts taken from reference TRBV5-1 and TRBJ1-1, reads KAGVTQTPRYLIKTRGQQVTLSCSPISGHRSVSWYQQTPGQGLQFLFEYFSETQRNKGNFPGRFSGRQFSNSRSEMNVSTLELGDSALYLCASSRDPTGSATEAFFGQGTRLTVV.